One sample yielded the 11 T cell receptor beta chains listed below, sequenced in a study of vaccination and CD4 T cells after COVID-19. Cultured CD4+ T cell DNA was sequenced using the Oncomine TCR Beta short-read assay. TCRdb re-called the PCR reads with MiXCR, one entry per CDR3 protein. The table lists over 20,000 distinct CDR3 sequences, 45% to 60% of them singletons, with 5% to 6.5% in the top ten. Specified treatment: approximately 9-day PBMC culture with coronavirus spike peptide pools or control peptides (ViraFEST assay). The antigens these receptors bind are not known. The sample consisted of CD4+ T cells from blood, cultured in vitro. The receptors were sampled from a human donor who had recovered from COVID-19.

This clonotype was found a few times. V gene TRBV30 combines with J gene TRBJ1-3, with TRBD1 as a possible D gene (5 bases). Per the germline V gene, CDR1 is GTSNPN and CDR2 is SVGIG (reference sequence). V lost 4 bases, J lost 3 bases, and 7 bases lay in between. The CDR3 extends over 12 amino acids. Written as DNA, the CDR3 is TGTGCCTGGACGGGGGGTGGAAACACCATATATTTT. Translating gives CAWTGGGNTIYF.

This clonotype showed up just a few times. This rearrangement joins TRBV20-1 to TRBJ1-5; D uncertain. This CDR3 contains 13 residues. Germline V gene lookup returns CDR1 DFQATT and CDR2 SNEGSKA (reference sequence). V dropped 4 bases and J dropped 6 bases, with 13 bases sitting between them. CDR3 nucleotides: TGCAGTGCTATCAGGATCACAAGTCAGCCCCAGCATTTT. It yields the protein CSAIRITSQPQHF.

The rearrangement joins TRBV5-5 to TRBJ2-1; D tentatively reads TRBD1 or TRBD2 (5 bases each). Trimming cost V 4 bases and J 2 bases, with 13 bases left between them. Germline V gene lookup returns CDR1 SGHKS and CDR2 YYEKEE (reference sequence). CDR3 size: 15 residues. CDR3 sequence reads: CASSQLRGTYNEQFF. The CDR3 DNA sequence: TGTGCCAGCAGCCAATTGAGGGGAACCTACAATGAGCAGTTCTTC. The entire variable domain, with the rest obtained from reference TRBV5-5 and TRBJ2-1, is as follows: DAGVTQSPTHLIKTRGQQVTLRCSPISGHKSVSWYQQVLGQGPQFIFQYYEKEERGRGNFPDRFSARQFPNYSSELNVNALLLGDSALYLCASSQLRGTYNEQFFGPGTRLTVL.

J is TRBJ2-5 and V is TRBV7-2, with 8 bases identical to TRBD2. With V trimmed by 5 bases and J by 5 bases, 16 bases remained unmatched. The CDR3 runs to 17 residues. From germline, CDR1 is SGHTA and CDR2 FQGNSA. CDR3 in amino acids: CASSPGGTSRVIETQYF. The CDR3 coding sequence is TGTGCCAGCAGCCCCGGAGGGACTAGTCGGGTTATTGAGACCCAGTACTTC.

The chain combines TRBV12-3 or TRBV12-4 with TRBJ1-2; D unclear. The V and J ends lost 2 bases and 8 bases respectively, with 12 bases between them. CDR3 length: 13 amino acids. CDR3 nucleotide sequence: TGTGCCAGCAGTTTATTGGGATCCGAAGGCTACACCTTC. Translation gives CASSLLGSEGYTF.

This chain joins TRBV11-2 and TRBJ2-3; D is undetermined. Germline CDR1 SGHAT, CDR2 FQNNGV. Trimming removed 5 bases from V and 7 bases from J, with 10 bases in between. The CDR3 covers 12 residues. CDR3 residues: CASSPTVYTQYF. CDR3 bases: TGTGCCAGCAGCCCTACAGTTTATACGCAGTATTTT. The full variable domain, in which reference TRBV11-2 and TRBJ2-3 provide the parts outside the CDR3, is EAGVAQSPRYKIIEKRQSVAFWCNPISGHATLYWYQQILGQGPKLLIQFQNNGVVDDSQLPKDRFSAERLKGVDSTLKIQPAKLEDSAVYLCASSPTVYTQYFGPGTRLTVL.

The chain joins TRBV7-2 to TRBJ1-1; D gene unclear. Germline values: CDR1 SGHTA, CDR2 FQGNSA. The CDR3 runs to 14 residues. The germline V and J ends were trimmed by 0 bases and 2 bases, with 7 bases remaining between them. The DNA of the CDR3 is TGTGCCAGCAGCTTAGCCTCCAGAAACACTGAAGCTTTCTTT. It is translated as CASSLASRNTEAFF. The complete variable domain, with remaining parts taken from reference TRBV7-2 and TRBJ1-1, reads GAGVSQSPSNKVTEKGKDVELRCDPISGHTALYWYRQSLGQGLEFLIYFQGNSAPDKSGLPSDRFSAERTGGSVSTLTIQRTQQEDSAVYLCASSLASRNTEAFFGQGTRLTVV.

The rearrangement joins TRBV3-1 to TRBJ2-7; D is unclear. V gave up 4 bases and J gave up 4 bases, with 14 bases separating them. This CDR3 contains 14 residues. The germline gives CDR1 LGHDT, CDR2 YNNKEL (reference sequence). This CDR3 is CASSLRERPYEQYF. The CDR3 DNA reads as TGTGCCAGCAGCCTAAGAGAGAGACCTTACGAGCAGTACTTC.

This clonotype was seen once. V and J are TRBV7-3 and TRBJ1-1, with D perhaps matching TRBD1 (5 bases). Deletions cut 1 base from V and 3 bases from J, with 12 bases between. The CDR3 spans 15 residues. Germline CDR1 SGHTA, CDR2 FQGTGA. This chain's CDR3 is CASSLRSWGDTEAFF. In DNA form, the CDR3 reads TGTGCCAGCAGCTTAAGATCCTGGGGGGACACTGAAGCTTTCTTT.

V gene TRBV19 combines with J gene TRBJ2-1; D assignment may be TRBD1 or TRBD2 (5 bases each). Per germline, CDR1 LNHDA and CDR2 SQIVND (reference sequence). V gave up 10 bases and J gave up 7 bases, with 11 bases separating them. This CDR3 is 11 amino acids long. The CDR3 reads CATKGRNEQFF. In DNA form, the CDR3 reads TGTGCCACCAAGGGGAGAAATGAGCAGTTCTTC.

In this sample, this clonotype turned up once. The CDR3, as DNA: TGTGCCAGCAGTGAAGGGATTAGCCGATATGAGCAGTTCTTC. This sequence encodes CASSEGISRYEQFF. The chain links TRBV6-1 to TRBJ2-1; no clear D gene. This CDR3 region has 14 residues. V was cut by 1 base and J by 8 bases, with 12 bases left in between. The germline V gene has CDR1 MNHNS and CDR2 SASEGT.